The clone carrying this T cell receptor (beta chain) was counted ten times or more. TCR cDNA molecules each carried a unique molecular identifier. One entry per CDR3 protein results from TCRdb running MiXCR on the 5' RACE reads. The table has 40,000 to 45,000 distinct CDR3 sequences, approximately 14% seen once. This entry belongs to a study of spatial heterogeneity in lung cancer. Study at large: Detected sequences consistently included more beta-chain ones than alpha-chain ones. Averaged across combinations, each unique TCR and UMI pairing appeared more than ten times in raw reads, which were uncorrected.

V was trimmed by 0 bases and J by 14 bases, leaving 15 bases between them. CDR1 SGDLS and CDR2 YYNGEE come from the germline V gene. The CDR3 is 14 residues long. Specified time point: sample taken at primary tumor resection. Extraction of whole RNA from tumor, nontumor lung or frozen PBMC preceded unsorted sequencing. The receptor was isolated from a male donor with early-stage non-small cell lung cancer. The sequencing here drew on PBMCs, taken at surgery. The chain carries TRBV9 and TRBJ1-6, with D possibly TRBD1 on 5 matching bases. The CDR3 bases are TGTGCCAGCAGCGTAGAGGGCAGGGCGGACACCCTCCACTTT. Its translation is CASSVEGRADTLHF.